These 27 T cell receptor beta chains were all obtained from the same sample, sequenced in a study of beta chain features in type 1 diabetes. The sequenced template was cDNA made from the entire isolated RNA. Here immunoSEQ multiplex PCR was the method, and the copy in TCRdb shows in-frame clones only, minus some. The sample holds over 700,000 clones, under 20% seen once. The sequencing sample was made of naive CD4+ T cells from blood. These receptors came from a woman aged 18-35 years in good health.

The table lists this clone with a few counts. This chain connects TRBV2 to TRBJ2-7; 12 bases align to TRBD2. Looked up from germline, CDR1 is SNHLY and CDR2 is FYNNEI. The CDR3 totals 15 residues. Trimming removed 2 bases from V and 6 bases from J; junction bases left unmatched: 5. CDR3 loop: CASSESSGRAFEQYF. Written as DNA, the CDR3 is TGTGCCAGCAGTGAATCTAGCGGGAGGGCTTTCGAGCAGTACTTC.

The V and J genes are TRBV2 and TRBJ2-5, with 7 bases lining up with TRBD2. The end of the DNA fits TRBJ2-7 better, so the J call may be wrong. There are 14 residues in the CDR3. Germline V gene sequence: CDR1 SNHLY, CDR2 FYNNEI. CDR3 residues: CASSGTTFSDEQYF. The CDR3 nucleotides read TGTGCCAGCAGCGGGACTACCTTTTCTGACGAGCAGTACTTC.

This clone has just a few counts. The gene calls are TRBV19 and TRBJ1-3; perhaps TRBD1 as D (6 bases). Germline V lookup: CDR1 LNHDA, CDR2 SQIVND (reference sequence). V lost 5 bases, J lost 2 bases, and 10 bases lay in between. The CDR3 is 14 amino acids. The CDR3 DNA reads as TGTGCCAGTAGTCACGGGACAACTGGAAACACCATATATTTT. It encodes CASSHGTTGNTIYF.

The sample holds a few counts of this clone. At the DNA level, this CDR3 is encoded by other sequences in the same sample as well. This chain uses TRBV6-6 with TRBJ1-5; 7 positions match TRBD1. The CDR3 is made up of 15 amino acids. Germline V gene data show CDR1 as MNHNY and CDR2 as SVGAGI (reference sequence). V lost 0 bases, J lost 2 bases, and 1 base stayed unmatched. In nucleotides, the CDR3 is TGTGCCAGCAGTTACTCCGGACAGGGCAATCAGCCCCAGCATTTT. This translates into CASSYSGQGNQPQHF.

The gene calls are TRBV7-3 and TRBJ2-2; the match to TRBD2 covers 13 bases. V lost 4 bases, J lost 8 bases, and 7 bases stayed unmatched. The CDR3 is 16 residues long. CDR1 is SGHTA, CDR2 FQGTGA, per germline. The CDR3 reads CASSSQGLAGAGELFF. CDR3 nucleotides: TGTGCCAGCAGCTCCCAAGGACTAGCGGGAGCGGGGGAGCTGTTTTTT.

The chain employs TRBV7-2 and TRBJ1-3; D might be TRBD1 (5 bases). The germline V and J ends were trimmed by 1 base and 0 bases, with 13 bases remaining between them. Per germline, CDR1 SGHTA and CDR2 FQGNSA. The CDR3 length is 17 residues. This CDR3 is CASSLVGVARSGNTIYF. The CDR3 DNA follows: TGTGCCAGCAGCTTAGTGGGGGTAGCCCGCTCTGGAAACACCATATATTTT.

There are a few counts of this clone. The chain couples TRBV7-2 to TRBJ2-2; D is possibly TRBD1 or TRBD2 (5 bases each). The CDR3 is 16 amino acids. Germline CDR1 SGHTA, CDR2 FQGNSA. V gave up 5 bases and J gave up 5 bases, with 18 bases separating them. The CDR3 nucleotides are TGTGCCAGCAGCAAAGTGGGGACGCGAGGGACCGGGGAGCTGTTTTTT. Its translation: CASSKVGTRGTGELFF.

This chain joins TRBV5-1 and TRBJ2-3, with D perhaps TRBD2 (5 bases). Germline V gene data show CDR1 as SGHRS and CDR2 as YFSETQ. This CDR3 is built from 16 residues. V lost 6 bases and J 0 bases, leaving 17 bases between the germline ends. CDR3 loop: CASNPFRGGSTDTQYF. The CDR3 DNA follows: TGCGCCAGCAATCCGTTTCGAGGCGGGAGCACAGATACGCAGTATTTT.

The rearrangement links TRBV14 to TRBJ2-2; 9 nucleotides line up with TRBD1. The CDR3 has 18 amino acids. Per germline, CDR1 SGHDN and CDR2 FVKESK. The V and J ends lost 0 bases and 5 bases, in that order; junction bases with no gene match: 10. CDR3 in amino acids: CASSQDLRLGTGTGELFF. The CDR3 DNA reads TGTGCCAGCAGCCAAGATTTAAGACTTGGGACAGGGACCGGGGAGCTGTTTTTT.

The chain combines TRBV4-3 with TRBJ1-2; no clear D gene. Trimming stripped 0 bases from V and 5 bases from J, with 7 bases between. CDR3 size: 13 residues. CDR1 is LGHNA and CDR2 is YSLEER in the germline V gene. The CDR3 DNA sequence: TGCGCCAGCAGCCAAGATTCCGGATATGGCTACACCTTC. This codes for CASSQDSGYGYTF.

This chain connects TRBV9 to TRBJ2-3, with 10 bases identical to TRBD2. CDR3 length: 16 amino acids. The junction had 3 bases not matched to a gene; V was cut back by 0 bases and J by 2 bases. Germline V gene sequence: CDR1 SGDLS, CDR2 YYNGEE. The CDR3 nucleotides are TGTGCCAGCAGCGTAGGGACTAGCGGTTACACAGATACGCAGTATTTT. This codes for CASSVGTSGYTDTQYF.

This clone has a handful of counts. The chain carries TRBV19 and TRBJ1-2; 10 positions match TRBD1. The CDR3 sequence is 14 residues long. The V gene end was trimmed by 6 bases and the J gene end by 7 bases; junction bases not matched to a gene: 8. Germline V CDR1 and CDR2: LNHDA, SQIVND (reference sequence). The CDR3 nucleotides read TGTGCCAGTAGAAAAGGACAGGGGGGCACTGGCTACACCTTC. Translating it yields CASRKGQGGTGYTF.

The rearrangement uses TRBV7-2 and TRBJ2-7, with a tentative D call TRBD1 (5 bases). Germline V CDR1 and CDR2: SGHTA, FQGNSA. V dropped 0 bases and J dropped 1 base, with 13 bases sitting between them. The CDR3 is 16 amino acids. The CDR3 nucleotides read TGTGCCAGCAGCTTAGCCGGGCAGGGCTATTCCTACGAGCAGTACTTC. This gives the protein CASSLAGQGYSYEQYF.

This clone came up a few times. The rearrangement links TRBV28 to TRBJ2-5, with 7 positions matching TRBD2. The CDR3 runs to 16 residues. From germline, CDR1 is MDHEN and CDR2 SYDVKM. The trim removed 5 bases at V and 3 bases at J, leaving 12 bases unmatched. The CDR3 DNA is TGTGCCAGCAGTCCCCGGCCCGGGGGGAGGAAAGAGACCCAGTACTTC. This codes for CASSPRPGGRKETQYF.

The genes are TRBV9 and TRBJ1-2; D gene uncertain. The germline V gene has CDR1 SGDLS and CDR2 YYNGEE. This CDR3 region has 14 residues. Deletions cut 3 bases from V and 4 bases from J, with 13 bases between. CDR3 amino acids: CASSAQTSGYGYTF. CDR3 nucleotides: TGTGCCAGCAGCGCCCAAACGTCGGGCTATGGCTACACCTTC.

The chain carries TRBV18 and TRBJ2-7, with D perhaps matching TRBD1 (5 bases). The germline CDR1 and CDR2 sequences are KGHSH and LQKENI. The V end lost 3 bases, the J end lost 5 bases, and 11 bases lay between the germline ends. This CDR3 comprises 13 residues. CDR3: CASSPLTGNEQYF. The CDR3 DNA reads TGTGCCAGCTCACCCCTCACAGGAAACGAGCAGTACTTC.

This sequence joins TRBV7-2 and TRBJ2-3; D is ambiguous. The CDR3 runs to 13 residues. Trimming removed 5 bases at V and 5 bases at J, with 11 bases between. Germline V gene sequence: CDR1 SGHTA, CDR2 FQGNSA. CDR3 coding DNA: TGTGCCAGCAGCCTAGGGTTGCGAGATACGCAGTATTTT. This encodes CASSLGLRDTQYF.

The chain couples TRBV7-2 to TRBJ2-3, with D maybe TRBD1 (5 bases). The germline V and J ends were trimmed by 0 bases and 0 bases, with 7 bases remaining between them. Germline loops: CDR1 SGHTA, CDR2 FQGNSA. This CDR3 is 15 amino acids long. CDR3 bases: TGTGCCAGCAGCTTAGCGACAGTAAGCACAGATACGCAGTATTTT. Residues: CASSLATVSTDTQYF.

The chain couples TRBV11-2 to TRBJ2-7; perhaps TRBD1 as D (5 bases). The length of the CDR3 is 16 residues. The germline gives CDR1 SGHAT, CDR2 FQNNGV. V was trimmed by 4 bases and J by 1 base, leaving 17 bases between them. This CDR3 is CASSWTGRVRSYEQYF. As DNA, the CDR3 is TGTGCCAGCAGCTGGACGGGCAGGGTTCGGTCCTACGAGCAGTACTTC. The variable domain in full, completed from reference TRBV11-2 and TRBJ2-7, reads EAGVAQSPRYKIIEKRQSVAFWCNPISGHATLYWYQQILGQGPKLLIQFQNNGVVDDSQLPKDRFSAERLKGVDSTLKIQPAKLEDSAVYLCASSWTGRVRSYEQYFGPGTRLTVT.

The V and J genes are TRBV18 and TRBJ2-4; no clear D. V dropped 2 bases and J dropped 5 bases, with 10 bases sitting between them. The length of the CDR3 is 14 residues. Germline V gene data show CDR1 as KGHSH and CDR2 as LQKENI. The CDR3 DNA sequence: TGTGCCAGCTCACCAGACATCTCTCAAAACATTCAGTACTTC. It encodes CASSPDISQNIQYF.

This clone has only a few counts. This sequence joins TRBV9 and TRBJ2-7; tentatively, D is TRBD2 (6 bases). The CDR3 consists of 15 residues. Germline-derived CDR1 and CDR2 are SGDLS and YYNGEE. Trimming shortened V by 4 bases and J by 7 bases, and 21 bases separated the two germline ends. The CDR3 here is CASSLRTGLREEQYF. The CDR3 DNA reads as TGTGCCAGCAGCCTCCGAACGGGCCTCCGGGAGGAGCAGTACTTC.

This chain joins TRBV7-8 and TRBJ1-4; the D gene is possibly TRBD1 (6 bases). The germline CDR1 and CDR2 sequences are SGHVS and FQNEAQ. Trimming took 3 bases from V and 7 from J, leaving 15 bases between them. The CDR3 extends over 15 amino acids. CDR3 in amino acids: CASSLTQGEGEKLFF. CDR3 in DNA: TGTGCCAGCAGCTTGACACAGGGTGAGGGTGAAAAACTGTTTTTT.

In its sample, this clone was seen a few times. The chain has TRBV4-3 and TRBJ1-5, with D maybe TRBD1 (5 bases). Germline-derived CDR1 and CDR2 are LGHNA and YSLEER. CDR3 size: 15 residues. V was clipped by 4 bases and J by 3 bases, with 13 bases between them. CDR3 in DNA: TGCGCCAGCAGCCCAACACGACAGTACAATCAGCCCCAGCATTTT. This encodes CASSPTRQYNQPQHF.

In this sample, this clone turned up once. V gene TRBV28 combines with J gene TRBJ1-2; 7 bases are a match to TRBD1. The length of the CDR3 is 16 residues. V was clipped by 4 bases and J by 2 bases; unmatched bases: 10. CDR1 and CDR2 from the germline V gene are MDHEN and SYDVKM. Here the CDR3 reads CASSSLLQGKNYGYTF. In nucleotides, the CDR3 is TGTGCCAGCAGTTCACTCTTACAGGGGAAGAACTATGGCTACACCTTC.

The chain combines TRBV11-1 with TRBJ2-7, with D maybe TRBD2 (6 bases). The CDR3 extends over 15 amino acids. Germline lookup yields CDR1 SGHAT and CDR2 FQDESV (reference sequence). Between the trimmed V and J ends, which lost 2 bases and 3 bases, there was a span of 14 bases. The CDR3: CASSLSPSSDYEQYF. The CDR3 nucleotides are TGTGCCAGCAGCTTATCCCCGTCTAGCGACTACGAGCAGTACTTC.

The chain couples TRBV7-9 to TRBJ2-6; D may match TRBD1 or TRBD2 (5 bases each). CDR1 is SEHNR and CDR2 is FQNEAQ in the germline V gene (reference sequence). Deletions cut 1 base from V and 4 bases from J, with 11 bases between. There are 16 residues in the CDR3. The CDR3 loop reads CASSLVGVSGANVLTF. As DNA, the CDR3 is TGTGCCAGCAGCTTAGTGGGGGTCTCCGGGGCCAACGTCCTGACTTTC.

The chain has TRBV5-1 and TRBJ2-3, with 8 bases aligning to TRBD2. Germline loops: CDR1 SGHRS, CDR2 YFSETQ. Losses at the gene ends were 0 bases for V and 4 bases for J; bases not matched to a gene: 4. This CDR3 has 15 residues. The CDR3 here is CASSLGSGSPDTQYF. In DNA form, the CDR3 reads TGCGCCAGCAGCTTGGGAAGCGGGAGCCCAGATACGCAGTATTTT.